This record concerns one T cell receptor beta chain sequence. These data come from a study of blood T cell repertoires in COVID-19. In germline, CDR1 is SGHRS, CDR2 YFSETQ. The V and J ends lost 0 bases and 9 bases respectively, with 13 bases between them. The CDR3 runs to 15 residues. Sequencing used immunoSEQ multiplex PCR; TCRdb keeps in-frame clones, though not all of them. The table records 250,000 to 300,000 clones, about 90% of them present only once. The sequencing input was PBMCs or T cells enriched from blood (not recorded which). J is TRBJ1-6 and V is TRBV5-1; no reliable D call. The sequence came from a human donor in a cohort exposed to, infected with or recovered from COVID-19 (not recorded which). The donor label of this sample is uncertain. DNA of the CDR3: TGCGCCAGCAGCTTGGAGGCCCGCCGGGGTTCACCCCTCCACTTT. It translates to CASSLEARRGSPLHF.